This T cell receptor beta chain was identified in a study of blood T cell repertoires in COVID-19. Germline trimming cut 3 bases from V and 9 bases from J; bases unmatched to any gene: 5. The CDR3 has 13 amino acids. Germline loops: CDR1 GTSNPN, CDR2 SVGIG (reference sequence). The sample holds a few counts of this clone. Participants, about 18 to 100 years old, spanned fewer than 25 US areas. Recovery meant two consecutive negative NP/OP PCR tests, professional clearance, or resolved symptoms. Only in-frame clones appear in the TCRdb table, and some are missing; sequencing was by immunoSEQ multiplex PCR. The sample consists of approximately 200,000 clones, roughly 82% of them appearing once.

This receptor was identified in a middle-aged man who had recovered from COVID-19. Sequenced input: PBMCs or T cells enriched from blood (not recorded which). V gene TRBV30 combines with J gene TRBJ1-6, with TRBD1 matching over 7 bases. Here the CDR3 DNA reads TGTGCCTGGAGGCGACAGGGTGGTTCACCCCTCCACTTT. The encoded protein is CAWRRQGGSPLHF. The variable domain in full, with the rest retrieved from reference TRBV30 and TRBJ1-6, is SQTIHQWPATLVQPVGSPLSLECTVEGTSNPNLYWYRQAAGRGLQLLFYSVGIGQISSEVPQNLSASRPQDRQFILSSKKLLLSDSGFYLCAWRRQGGSPLHFGNGTRLTVT.